Presented here are 25 T cell receptor beta chains from one specimen sequenced in a study of a mutant IDH1 vaccine in newly diagnosed glioma. Using immunoSEQ multiplex PCR, the repertoire was profiled, and TCRdb retains in-frame clones only, with some absent. The sample includes around 76,000 clones, 85% of them seen just once. The time point denotes: week 23, last vaccination. Doses comprised 300 ug of mutant IDH1 20-mer peptide each, plus topical imiquimod. These TCRs' antigens remain unknown. Sequenced here: PBMCs, sampled from a glioma patient whose treatment included an IDH1 peptide vaccine. The receptors originated from a woman in her 50s with glioma.

The chain carries TRBV4-1 and TRBJ2-7; D not certain. CDR1 is MGHRA and CDR2 is YSYEKL in the germline V gene. The CDR3 is made up of 15 amino acids. Trimming cost V 0 bases and J 2 bases, with 11 bases left between them. This CDR3 reads CASSQDKLAPYEQYF. The CDR3 nucleotides are TGCGCCAGCAGCCAAGATAAGTTAGCCCCCTACGAGCAGTACTTC.

This rearrangement joins TRBV7-3 to TRBJ2-1; D may correspond to TRBD1 or TRBD2 (5 bases each). This CDR3 is 14 amino acids long. CDR1 is SGHTA, CDR2 FQGTGA, per germline. Trimming removed 5 bases from V and 7 bases from J, with 15 bases in between. The CDR3 DNA follows: TGTGCCAGCAGCGTCTCCACTTGGGGGAATGAGCAGTTCTTC. It yields the protein CASSVSTWGNEQFF.

This chain uses TRBV5-1 with TRBJ2-5; D unclear. The CDR3 length is 13 residues. Trimming stripped 0 bases from V and 6 bases from J, with 9 bases between. Germline V CDR1 and CDR2: SGHRS, YFSETQ. As DNA, the CDR3 is TGCGCCAGCAGCTTGGAAGGATCGAAGACCCAGTACTTC. This codes for CASSLEGSKTQYF.

The V and J genes are TRBV30 and TRBJ2-2; 9 nucleotides line up with TRBD2. This CDR3 contains 14 residues. Looked up from germline, CDR1 is GTSNPN and CDR2 is SVGIG (reference sequence). After removal of 1 base from V and 6 bases from J, the junction contained 3 bases not matched to a gene. The CDR3 DNA is TGTGCCTGGAGTGCGGGACTAGCCTCCGGGGAGCTGTTTTTT. Protein: CAWSAGLASGELFF.

The rearrangement joins TRBV6-1 to TRBJ2-5; 12 bases agree with TRBD1. The J call may be incorrect, as the DNA end agrees better with TRBJ2-7. Germline V gene sequence: CDR1 MNHNS, CDR2 SASEGT. The CDR3 totals 14 residues. This CDR3 is CASSSGQGAFEQYF. CDR3 sequence (DNA): TGTGCCAGCAGCTCGGGACAGGGGGCTTTCGAGCAGTACTTC.

The chain joins TRBV30 to TRBJ1-5; D unclear. Per germline, CDR1 GTSNPN and CDR2 SVGIG (reference sequence). The CDR3 contains 16 residues. V was clipped by 3 bases and J by 5 bases, with 20 bases between them. CDR3: CAWRPPGGRFDQPQHF. DNA for the CDR3: TGTGCCTGGAGGCCCCCCGGAGGGAGGTTTGATCAGCCCCAGCATTTT.

The chain joins TRBV18 to TRBJ1-4; D ambiguous. Trimming cost V 3 bases and J 6 bases, with 14 bases left between them. The germline gives CDR1 KGHSH, CDR2 LQKENI. The CDR3 loop spans 15 amino acids. The CDR3 here is CASSPLYLVDEKLFF. For the CDR3, the DNA is TGTGCCAGCTCACCCTTATACCTCGTCGATGAAAAACTGTTTTTT.

The chain is built from TRBV2 and TRBJ1-5; D is possibly TRBD1 (5 bases). This CDR3 comprises 15 residues. Germline V gives CDR1 SNHLY, CDR2 FYNNEI. V dropped 3 bases and J dropped 7 bases, with 16 bases sitting between them. Here the CDR3 DNA reads TGTGCCAGCAGTGATGGGCAGGGCTTTGGACAGCCCCAGCATTTT. It specifies CASSDGQGFGQPQHF.

The chain employs TRBV6-4 and TRBJ2-1; 9 bases are a match to TRBD2. Per germline, CDR1 MRHNA and CDR2 SNTAGT. The CDR3 loop spans 13 amino acids. V lost 7 bases and J lost 7; bases outside the gene matches: 5. The CDR3 region has the DNA TGTGCCAGCACCGAAACTAGCGGGAATGAGCAGTTCTTC. Protein product: CASTETSGNEQFF.

V is TRBV5-5 and J is TRBJ1-1; D might be TRBD1 (6 bases). The V gene's germline CDR1 is SGHKS and CDR2 YYEKEE (reference sequence). CDR3 length: 14 amino acids. Trimming took off 7 bases at V and 4 bases at J, with 17 bases between the two ends. This CDR3 is CASGGRWDGTEAFF. The CDR3 nucleotides are TGTGCCAGCGGGGGGCGTTGGGATGGCACTGAAGCTTTCTTT.

This rearrangement joins TRBV5-1 to TRBJ1-1; D is unclear. CDR3 size: 15 residues. V gave up 0 bases and J gave up 5 bases, with 14 bases separating them. Germline CDR1 is SGHRS and CDR2 is YFSETQ. The DNA for the CDR3 is TGCGCCAGCAGCTTGGGTAGTCAGACGTGGACTGAAGCTTTCTTT. Translated: CASSLGSQTWTEAFF.

This sequence joins TRBV5-5 and TRBJ2-1; TRBD2 matches 7 bases. The V and J ends lost 6 bases and 6 bases, in that order; junction bases with no gene match: 3. CDR1 is SGHKS, CDR2 YYEKEE, per germline (reference sequence). There are 12 residues in the CDR3. The CDR3 DNA reads as TGTGCCAGCATCGGGACTACCAATGAGCAGTTCTTC. Its translation is CASIGTTNEQFF. Based on the CDR3 plus reference TRBV5-5 and TRBJ2-1, the full variable domain is DAGVTQSPTHLIKTRGQQVTLRCSPISGHKSVSWYQQVLGQGPQFIFQYYEKEERGRGNFPDRFSARQFPNYSSELNVNALLLGDSALYLCASIGTTNEQFFGPGTRLTVL.

V gene TRBV6-5 combines with J gene TRBJ1-1; 11 bases match TRBD1. The V and J ends lost 4 bases and 4 bases, in that order; junction bases with no gene match: 2. CDR1 and CDR2 from the germline V gene are MNHEY and SVGAGI. The CDR3 has 14 amino acids. The CDR3 sequence: CASSLDRGPTEAFF. In DNA, the CDR3 is TGTGCCAGCAGTTTGGACAGGGGGCCCACTGAAGCTTTCTTT.

The chain carries TRBV30 and TRBJ1-4, with a weak D call TRBD1 (5 bases). This CDR3 has 16 residues. CDR1 is GTSNPN, CDR2 SVGIG, per germline (reference sequence). V lost 0 bases and J 5 bases, leaving 16 bases between the germline ends. The CDR3 nucleotides are TGTGCCTGGAGTGTTCCCTCGGGGGGTGAGAATGAAAAACTGTTTTTT. Protein sequence: CAWSVPSGGENEKLFF.

The chain is built from TRBV14 and TRBJ2-2; weak D call: TRBD2 (5 bases). CDR1 is SGHDN, CDR2 FVKESK, per germline. This CDR3 region has 11 residues. V dropped 0 bases and J dropped 13 bases, with 6 bases sitting between them. Here the CDR3 reads CASSQEAVLFF. Here the CDR3 DNA reads TGTGCCAGCAGCCAAGAAGCGGTGCTGTTTTTT.

The chain couples TRBV18 to TRBJ1-6; possibly TRBD1 for D (5 bases). Germline V lookup: CDR1 KGHSH, CDR2 LQKENI. V was shortened by 5 bases and J by 7 bases, with 15 bases between the two germline ends. This CDR3 contains 15 residues. CDR3 sequence reads: CASSIRGPQNSPLHF. The CDR3 bases are TGTGCCAGCTCAATCCGGGGCCCACAGAATTCACCCCTCCACTTT.

This clone was seen a few times. V gene TRBV10-3 combines with J gene TRBJ1-6, with D possibly matching TRBD1 (6 bases). From germline, CDR1 is ENHRY and CDR2 SYGVKD. The V end was cut by 3 bases, the J end by 0 bases, with 9 bases between. The CDR3 length is 16 residues. In nucleotides, the CDR3 is TGTGCCATCAGTGAACAGGGAGCCTCCTATAATTCACCCCTCCACTTT. Translated, it gives CAISEQGASYNSPLHF.

The V and J genes are TRBV5-1 and TRBJ2-3; no clear D. CDR1 and CDR2 from the germline V gene are SGHRS and YFSETQ. CDR3 length: 14 residues. Trimming cost V 0 bases and J 5 bases, with 10 bases left between them. The CDR3 loop reads CASSLDGVRDTQYF. The CDR3 bases are TGCGCCAGCAGCTTGGACGGAGTGAGAGATACGCAGTATTTT.

V gene TRBV5-1 combines with J gene TRBJ1-1; D perhaps matches TRBD1 (6 bases). The ends were cut back, 4 bases at V and 6 bases at J, with 19 bases in the middle. The CDR3 consists of 15 residues. CDR1 SGHRS and CDR2 YFSETQ come from the germline V gene. The CDR3 DNA sequence: TGCGCCAGCAGCCACATCGACAGCGGGGGCTCTGAAGCTTTCTTT. Its protein product is CASSHIDSGGSEAFF.

This clone was seen a single time. This chain joins TRBV29-1 and TRBJ1-2; D unresolved. V was shortened by 1 base and J by 4 bases, with 16 bases between the two germline ends. The CDR3 has 15 residues. Per germline, CDR1 SQVTM and CDR2 ANQGSEA. The CDR3 nucleotides are TGCAGCGTTGAAGTTAGGGTGCGTAACTTCTATGGCTACACCTTC. As protein: CSVEVRVRNFYGYTF.

The chain has TRBV10-2 and TRBJ2-2; TRBD2 is a possible D gene (5 bases). V was pared by 5 bases and J by 1 base, with 8 bases between. CDR3 length: 14 residues. Germline V gene sequence: CDR1 WSHSY, CDR2 SAAADI. CDR3 DNA: TGCGCCAGCAGTCCAGCGGTGAACACCGGGGAGCTGTTTTTT. This gives the protein CASSPAVNTGELFF.

The chain recombines TRBV10-3 with TRBJ2-1; D might be TRBD1 or TRBD2, each matching 5 bases. Trimming took 5 bases from V and 0 from J, leaving 11 bases between them. CDR1 and CDR2 from the germline V gene are ENHRY and SYGVKD. The CDR3 covers 15 residues. The CDR3 loop reads CAISNRDHSYNEQFF. CDR3 DNA: TGTGCCATCAGTAACCGGGACCACTCCTACAATGAGCAGTTCTTC.

The chain recombines TRBV11-3 with TRBJ2-3, with D hard to call. V lost 5 bases, J lost 3 bases, and 9 bases lay in between. This CDR3 is built from 13 residues. Germline CDR1 is SGHNT and CDR2 is YENEEA. CDR3 bases: TGTGCCAGCAGCCTCGGCCGAACAGATACGCAGTATTTT. Translating it yields CASSLGRTDTQYF.

The CDR3 DNA sequence: TGTGCCAGCAGTGCGGGCCGCTCTGGAAACACCATATATTTT. Its protein is CASSAGRSGNTIYF. The J gene is TRBJ1-3, the V gene TRBV2; D unresolved. Germline CDR1 and CDR2: SNHLY and FYNNEI. The CDR3 sequence is 14 residues long. V lost 4 bases, J lost 0 bases, and 7 bases lay in between.

The chain joins TRBV9 to TRBJ2-6; maybe TRBD1 (6 bases). Deletions cut 3 bases from V and 4 bases from J, with 11 bases between. Germline lookup yields CDR1 SGDLS and CDR2 YYNGEE. CDR3 length equals 15 residues. CDR3 residues: CASSAQGAGANVLTF. For the CDR3, the DNA is TGTGCCAGCAGCGCACAGGGAGCAGGGGCCAACGTCCTGACTTTC.